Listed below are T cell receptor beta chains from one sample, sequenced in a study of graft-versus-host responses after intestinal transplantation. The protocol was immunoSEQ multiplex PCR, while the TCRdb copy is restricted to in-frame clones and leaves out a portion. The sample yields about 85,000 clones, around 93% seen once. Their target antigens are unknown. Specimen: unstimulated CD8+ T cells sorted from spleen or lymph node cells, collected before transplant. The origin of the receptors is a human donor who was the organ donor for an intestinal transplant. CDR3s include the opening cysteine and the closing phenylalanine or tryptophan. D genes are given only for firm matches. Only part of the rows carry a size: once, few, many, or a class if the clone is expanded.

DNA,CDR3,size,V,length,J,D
TGTGCCAGCAGCGCCAGACAGGACTCTGGAAACACCATATATTTT,CASSARQDSGNTIYF,NA,TRBV9,15,TRBJ1-3,NA
TGTGCCAGCAGCAAAGAGGGTAGGGGACAGAGACTCTATGGCTACACCTTC,CASSKEGRGQRLYGYTF,NA,TRBV9,17,TRBJ1-2,TRBD1
TGTGCCAGCAGTTACTCGAAACAGCCCCAGCATTTT,CASSYSKQPQHF,NA,TRBV6-6,12,TRBJ1-5,NA
TGTGCCAGCAGCGGCGGACAGCTCTACGAGCAGTACTTC,CASSGGQLYEQYF,NA,TRBV7-9,13,TRBJ2-7,NA
TGTGCCAGCAGCCGACCGGGACAGGGGTCCTACGAGCAGTACTTC,CASSRPGQGSYEQYF,NA,TRBV7-9,15,TRBJ2-7,TRBD1
TGCAGCGTTCTGTTAGCGGGAGGTTACGAGCAGTACTTC,CSVLLAGGYEQYF,few,TRBV29-1,13,TRBJ2-7,TRBD2
TGTGCCAGCAGTGCAGATGAAGCTTTCTTT,CASSADEAFF,NA,TRBV28,10,TRBJ1-1,NA
TGTGCCAGCAGTTTATACGGAGGGTCCACTGAAGCTTTCTTT,CASSLYGGSTEAFF,NA,TRBV27,14,TRBJ1-1,NA
TGCGCCAGCAGCCAAGAATTCGGGTATTCCTCCTACGAGCAGTACTTC,CASSQEFGYSSYEQYF,NA,TRBV4-1,16,TRBJ2-7,NA
TGTGCCTCGACGGACTCTCACTCCTACAATGAGCAGTTCTTC,CASTDSHSYNEQFF,NA,TRBV4-2,14,TRBJ2-1,NA
TGTGCCAGCAGTAACGGGGCCTATAATGAAGCTTTCTTT,CASSNGAYNEAFF,once,TRBV6-5,13,TRBJ1-1,NA
TGTGCCAGCAGCCCCTTCAGCGCAGATACGCAGTATTTT,CASSPFSADTQYF,NA,TRBV6-5,13,TRBJ2-3,NA
TGTGCCACCACCAGAGGGGACAGACCGAGCTCTGGGGCCAACGTCCTGACTTTC,CATTRGDRPSSGANVLTF,NA,TRBV15,18,TRBJ2-6,TRBD1
TGTGCCAGCAGTGAGGCGGGGGCAAAGGGCACTGAGCAGTTCTTC,CASSEAGAKGTEQFF,NA,TRBV2,15,TRBJ2-1,NA
TGTGCCAGCACCCACCCTGGACACAAAAATTCACCCCTCCACTTT,CASTHPGHKNSPLHF,NA,TRBV6-6,15,TRBJ1-6,NA
TGTGCCAGCAGTGCCGGACTAGCGGGGGCCGGCAATGAGCAGTTCTTC,CASSAGLAGAGNEQFF,NA,TRBV6-1,16,TRBJ2-1,TRBD2
TGCGCCAGCAGCCAAGTTTCCGGCTATGGCTACACCTTC,CASSQVSGYGYTF,NA,TRBV4-1,13,TRBJ1-2,NA
TGTGCCAGCAGTGAAGCTGAGGGCTTGAAAGAAAAACTGTTTTTT,CASSEAEGLKEKLFF,NA,TRBV6-1,15,TRBJ1-4,NA
TGTGCCAGTAGTATAGGTGGGGCAGATACGCAGTATTTT,CASSIGGADTQYF,NA,TRBV19,13,TRBJ2-3,NA
TGTGCCAGCAGCTTCAGAAGGCGAGCGGGAGGCCCGGGGGGAGAGACCCAGTACTTC,CASSFRRRAGGPGGETQYF,NA,TRBV5-6,19,TRBJ2-5,TRBD2
TGCGCCAGCAGTGACCGGGAGGGCCTCCCAGAGACCCAGTACTTC,CASSDREGLPETQYF,NA,TRBV10-1,15,TRBJ2-5,TRBD2
TGTGCCAGCAGCGCGGGACAGTATAGCAATCAGCCCCAGCATTTT,CASSAGQYSNQPQHF,NA,TRBV11-2,15,TRBJ1-5,TRBD1
TGTGCCAGCAGTCCGCAAACCGGGACAGGGGATACTTTCTTT,CASSPQTGTGDTFF,NA,TRBV27,14,TRBJ1-1,TRBD1
TGCGCCAGCAGCTCCCAAACAGGGGACACTGAAGCTTTCTTT,CASSSQTGDTEAFF,NA,TRBV5-1,14,TRBJ1-1,TRBD1
TGTGCCAGCAGTGAAAACCTGGGACAGGGCTATGGCTACACCTTC,CASSENLGQGYGYTF,once,TRBV2,15,TRBJ1-2,TRBD1
TGTGCCAGCAGCTTGGTGGACAGGGACAATCAGCCCCAGCATTTT,CASSLVDRDNQPQHF,NA,TRBV5-6,15,TRBJ1-5,TRBD1
TGCGCCAGCAGCCAAAAACAGGGGGGGAACACTGAAGCTTTCTTT,CASSQKQGGNTEAFF,NA,TRBV4-3,15,TRBJ1-1,TRBD1
TGTGCCAGCAGTTACGGGGCGGACAAATACGAGCAGTACTTC,CASSYGADKYEQYF,few,TRBV6-5,14,TRBJ2-7,NA
TGCAGCGTTTTAGGACTCCTAAGCCTAAATGAGCAGTTCTTC,CSVLGLLSLNEQFF,once,TRBV29-1,14,TRBJ2-1,NA
TGTGCCAGCAGCGCCCCTCTAGCGGGGGCCGACAATGAGCAGTTCTTC,CASSAPLAGADNEQFF,NA,TRBV7-3,16,TRBJ2-1,TRBD2
TGTGCCAGCAGCCTAGCGGGATCACTCCTCTACGAGCAGTACTTC,CASSLAGSLLYEQYF,NA,TRBV27,15,TRBJ2-7,TRBD2
TGTGCCAGCAGCCCAGGATTCCAGGGGGTGATTAACTATGGCTACACCTTC,CASSPGFQGVINYGYTF,NA,TRBV11-2,17,TRBJ1-2,TRBD1
TGCGCCAGCAGCCCAGGACCTCGAGAGAATGAAAAACTGTTTTTT,CASSPGPRENEKLFF,NA,TRBV4-1,15,TRBJ1-4,NA
TGCGCCAGCAGCTTGGCACAGGGGAGTCAGCCCCAGCATTTT,CASSLAQGSQPQHF,NA,TRBV5-1,14,TRBJ1-5,TRBD1
TGTGCCAGCAGTGAAGCGCCATTTACCTACGAGCAGTACTTC,CASSEAPFTYEQYF,NA,TRBV6-1,14,TRBJ2-7,NA
TGTGCCAGCAGCCAAGAACCAGTAGGCACTGAAGCTTTCTTT,CASSQEPVGTEAFF,NA,TRBV11-3,14,TRBJ1-1,NA
TGCAGCGCCCAGCCTTTCGGCGGGGGGAGCGCTGAAGCTTTCTTT,CSAQPFGGGSAEAFF,NA,TRBV29-1,15,TRBJ1-1,NA
TGTGCCAGCAGCCCGCAACCGACTAGCGGGAGCTCCTACGAGCAGTACTTC,CASSPQPTSGSSYEQYF,NA,TRBV7-8,17,TRBJ2-7,TRBD2
TGTGCCAGCAGTGACGAAGGACAGTTGGGGTTGAACACTGAAGCTTTCTTT,CASSDEGQLGLNTEAFF,NA,TRBV2,17,TRBJ1-1,NA
TGCGCCAGCAGCCAGGCGGGGAAATCCTACAATGAGCAGTTCTTC,CASSQAGKSYNEQFF,NA,TRBV4-1,15,TRBJ2-1,NA
TGTGCCTGGAAGGGACCGCGGAGCAATCAGCCCCAGCATTTT,CAWKGPRSNQPQHF,NA,TRBV30,14,TRBJ1-5,NA
TGTGCCAGCAGTTACCCCCCCGGCAGTAGCCCCTACGAGCAGTACTTC,CASSYPPGSSPYEQYF,once,TRBV6-6,16,TRBJ2-7,NA
TGTGCCAGCGTCCCAAGCTCCGGGTTAATCAGCGGGACACAGAACACCGGGGAGCTGTTTTTT,CASVPSSGLISGTQNTGELFF,NA,TRBV14,21,TRBJ2-2,NA
TGTGCCAGCAGTGAATGGGGACGGGATGAGCAGTTCTTC,CASSEWGRDEQFF,NA,TRBV6-5,13,TRBJ2-1,NA
TGTGCCAGCAGCTTAGCGATCGGGGGCTATGGCTACACCTTC,CASSLAIGGYGYTF,few,TRBV7-2,14,TRBJ1-2,NA